This TCR beta chain was retrieved from a study of identical twins. Study-level results: For out-of-frame beta sequences, excess twin sharing was weaker. Partly confounded zero-insertion analyses could result from invariant MAIT and iNKT cells. Cross-sectional statistics, not tracking of the same donors, supported the conclusions.

Turning to this clonotype: Its specificity is unknown.

One entry per CDR3 protein, called by TCRdb with MiXCR from the 5' RACE reads. The sample contains approximately 620,000 distinct CDR3 sequences, over 8.5% of which appear only once. Germline CDR1 and CDR2: SEHNR and FQNEAQ (reference sequence). With V trimmed by 1 base and J by 7 bases, 4 bases remained unmatched. The CDR3 covers 14 residues. In addition, the sample was reused for a study of yellow fever vaccine responses in identical twins. That work contributes: In identical twins, vaccine T cell responses appeared partly shared and partly individual.

This chain joins TRBV7-9 and TRBJ2-7; 10 positions agree with TRBD1. The clonotype originates from a woman aged 18-29 years in good health. The sample was PBMCs. The CDR3 sequence is CASSLGQGAGEQYF. CDR3 DNA sequence: TGTGCCAGCAGCTTAGGACAGGGGGCAGGGGAGCAGTACTTC.